Listed here is a single T cell receptor (beta chain). TCRdb keeps only in-frame clones here, not all; method: immunoSEQ multiplex PCR. The data show about 280,000 clones, about 85% seen once. CDR1 LGHDT and CDR2 YNNKEL come from the germline V gene (reference sequence). The CDR3 totals 14 residues. V was clipped by 1 base and J by 5 bases, with 9 bases between them. For recovered donors of Cohort 3, there were two negative PCRs, clearance, or symptom resolution. The sample belongs to a study of blood T cell repertoires in COVID-19. The chain carries TRBV3-1 (or the pseudogene TRBV3-2) and TRBJ2-1, with D perhaps matching TRBD1 (6 bases). The TCR comes from a woman between 45 and 60 years old who had recovered from COVID-19. The material sequenced was PBMCs or T cells enriched from blood (not recorded which). The CDR3 DNA is TGTGCCAGCAGCCAAGTGTCAGGGGACAATGAGCAGTTCTTC. Its protein product is CASSQVSGDNEQFF.